This T cell receptor beta chain was retrieved from a study of blood T cell repertoires in COVID-19. For the study at large: The United States, Italy and Spain were the sources of the acute and convalescent COVID-19 samples. T cells, B-cell-depleted T cells, or PBMCs supplied cDNA or gDNA.

Study processing details: Quantification of nucleated cells was approximated via reference gene primer amplification. Clones were sequenced by immunoSEQ multiplex PCR, and TCRdb holds only the in-frame ones, with some missing. The V and J calls and clone size come from that table; D and trimming were worked out from the DNA. The repertoire consists of around 250,000 clones, with about 85% occurring once and the leading ten covering roughly 4%. J gave up 3 bases and V 3 bases, and 10 bases lay outside the gene matches. Germline V gene lookup returns CDR1 SQVTM and CDR2 ANQGSEA. The CDR3 covers 15 residues. This clone turned up a few times.

The TCR originated in a man between 18 and 35 years old with active or convalescent COVID-19. This chain connects TRBV29-1 to TRBJ2-7, with 8 nucleotides matching TRBD1. The sequencing sample was made of peripheral blood. Here the CDR3 DNA reads TGCAGCGTTGATTTTCGGGGGACAGGCATCTACGAGCAGTACTTC. Protein sequence: CSVDFRGTGIYEQYF.